This T cell receptor (beta chain) derives from a study of T cell clones after liver transplantation. TCRdb's table, derived via immunoSEQ multiplex PCR, lists solely in-frame clones and lacks some. Of about 76,000 clones detected, approximately 87% appear once; the ten largest clones hold approximately 2.8%. The CDR3 spans 14 residues. The V end lost 8 bases, the J end lost 0 bases, and 11 bases lay between the germline ends. CDR1 and CDR2 (germline): SGHNT, YENEEA. The chain combines TRBV11-3 with TRBJ2-1; TRBD2 might be the D (6 bases). The material was CD4+ T cells from blood, obtained at the 22-month timepoint. The receptor's source is a human patient who received a liver transplant. Some of these T cells may belong to the graft donor. CDR3 amino acids: CASAPGSSYNEQFF. The DNA of the CDR3 is TGTGCCAGCGCTCCCGGGAGCTCCTACAATGAGCAGTTCTTC.